This T cell receptor (beta chain) came from a study of T cells in Graves' hyperthyroidism and ophthalmopathy. It was uncontrolled infection, other autoimmune disease, pregnancy or lactation that excluded patients. Study conclusions and caveats: The model's output predicted ophthalmopathy at a median of roughly 6.9 months prior to onset. Blood shared most expanded thyroid clonotypes above 0.001. Through a model of 13 V-J features, ophthalmopathy was separated from stable hyperthyroidism.

J lost 2 bases, V lost 6 bases, and 4 bases had no gene match. This CDR3 spans 14 amino acids. Germline loops: CDR1 SQVTM, CDR2 ANQGSEA. RNA transcripts yielded amplified TCR beta CDR3 regions. A first-round RT-PCR of the TCR CDR3 used the HTBI primer set. From the multiplex PCR reads, TCRdb called clonotypes with MiXCR, one entry per CDR3 protein. The sample carries some 400,000 distinct CDR3 sequences, 13% recorded once. This clonotype occurred many times. Its cognate antigen is unknown. This clonotype originated in a man aged 30 to 45 with Graves' hyperthyroidism that later progressed to Graves' ophthalmopathy. J is TRBJ1-4 and V is TRBV29-1; 9 nucleotides agree with TRBD1. The sequencing input was blood. The CDR3 DNA follows: TGCAGCGTCGGACAGGGGAGGACTAATGAAAAACTGTTTTTT. Residues: CSVGQGRTNEKLFF. The full variable domain, rest sourced from reference TRBV29-1 and TRBJ1-4, is SAVISQKPSRDICQRGTSLTIQCQVDSQVTMMFWYRQQPGQSLTLIATANQGSEATYESGFVIDKFPISRPNLTFSTLTVSNMSPEDSSIYLCSVGQGRTNEKLFFGSGTQLSVL.